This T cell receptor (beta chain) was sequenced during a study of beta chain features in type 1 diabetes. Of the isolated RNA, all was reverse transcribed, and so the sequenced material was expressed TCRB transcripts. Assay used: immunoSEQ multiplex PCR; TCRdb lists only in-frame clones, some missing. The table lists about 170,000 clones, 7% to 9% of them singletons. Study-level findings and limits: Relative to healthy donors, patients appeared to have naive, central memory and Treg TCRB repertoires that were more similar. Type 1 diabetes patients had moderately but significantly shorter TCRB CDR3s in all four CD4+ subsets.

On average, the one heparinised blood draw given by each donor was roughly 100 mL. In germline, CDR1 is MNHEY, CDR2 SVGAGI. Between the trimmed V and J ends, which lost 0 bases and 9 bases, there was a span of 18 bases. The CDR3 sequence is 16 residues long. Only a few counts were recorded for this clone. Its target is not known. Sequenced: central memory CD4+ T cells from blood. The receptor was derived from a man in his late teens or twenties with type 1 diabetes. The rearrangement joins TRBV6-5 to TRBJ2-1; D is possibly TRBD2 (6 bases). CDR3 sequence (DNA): TGTGCCAGCAGTTACTCGAGGGGACGGGGCGGGACTGAGCAGTTCTTC. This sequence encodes CASSYSRGRGGTEQFF.